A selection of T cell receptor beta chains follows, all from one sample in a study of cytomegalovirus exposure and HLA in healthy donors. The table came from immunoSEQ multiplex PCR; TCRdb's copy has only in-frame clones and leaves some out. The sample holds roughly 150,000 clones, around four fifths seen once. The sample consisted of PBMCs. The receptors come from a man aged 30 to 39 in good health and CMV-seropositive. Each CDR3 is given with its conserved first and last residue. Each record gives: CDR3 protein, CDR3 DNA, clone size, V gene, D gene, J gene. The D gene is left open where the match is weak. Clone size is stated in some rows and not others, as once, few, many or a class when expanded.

CAWSALTSGNEQFF	TGTGCCTGGAGTGCCCTGACTAGCGGCAATGAGCAGTTCTTC	-	TRBV30	TRBD2	TRBJ2-1
CASSLDGGAQETQYF	TGTGCCAGCAGCTTAGATGGTGGGGCCCAAGAGACCCAGTACTTC	-	TRBV11-3	-	TRBJ2-5
CASSLDKRGGWETQYF	TGTGCCAGCAGCTTAGACAAGCGGGGGGGCTGGGAGACCCAGTACTTC	-	TRBV7-2	TRBD2	TRBJ2-5
CASGLRDRANTEAFF	TGCGCCAGCGGGTTACGGGACAGGGCTAACACTGAAGCTTTCTTT	-	TRBV4-1	TRBD1	TRBJ1-1
CASSVDRQGSGANVLTF	TGTGCCAGCAGCGTAGACCGACAGGGCTCTGGGGCCAACGTCCTGACTTTC	-	TRBV9	TRBD1	TRBJ2-6
CASQEHEQYF	TGCGCCAGCCAAGAGCACGAGCAGTACTTC	-	TRBV10-2	-	TRBJ2-7
CASSQALLRGAAEDTQYF	TGTGCCAGCAGCCAAGCGTTACTCCGGGGGGCTGCTGAAGATACGCAGTATTTT	-	TRBV4-2	-	TRBJ2-3
CASSLIAGAFTDTQYF	TGTGCCAGCAGCTTAATAGCGGGGGCCTTCACAGATACGCAGTATTTT	-	TRBV13	TRBD2	TRBJ2-3
CASSQWAGDSETQYF	TGCGCCAGCAGCCAATGGGCGGGGGATTCAGAGACCCAGTACTTC	few	TRBV4-1	TRBD2	TRBJ2-5
CASSSQGFSPLHF	TGTGCCAGCAGTTCACAGGGATTCTCACCCCTCCACTTT	large	TRBV27	-	TRBJ1-6
CASSQERGRGTEAFF	TGCGCCAGCAGCCAAGAAAGAGGCAGGGGCACTGAAGCTTTCTTT	-	TRBV4-3	-	TRBJ1-1
CASSLGSGGDTDTQYF	TGCGCCAGCAGCTTGGGGTCAGGGGGCGACACAGATACGCAGTATTTT	-	TRBV5-1	TRBD1	TRBJ2-3
CASSFSGGPYEQYF	TGTGCCAGCAGTTTTAGCGGGGGGCCCTACGAGCAGTACTTC	-	TRBV27	TRBD2	TRBJ2-7
CASSLAGLAGYNEQFF	TGTGCCAGCAGCTTAGCCGGGCTAGCGGGGTACAATGAGCAGTTCTTC	few	TRBV7-9	TRBD2	TRBJ2-1
CASSPRLAGTDTQYF	TGTGCCAGCTCACCAAGACTAGCGGGCACAGATACGCAGTATTTT	-	TRBV18	TRBD2	TRBJ2-3
CASSGRQETQYF	TGCGCCAGCAGCGGCAGACAAGAGACCCAGTACTTC	-	TRBV5-1	-	TRBJ2-5
CASSSPGQPQHF	TGTGCCAGCAGTTCCCCGGGGCAGCCCCAGCATTTT	-	TRBV27	-	TRBJ1-5
CASSYGGEDEKLFF	TGTGCCAGCAGTTACGGAGGGGAAGATGAAAAACTGTTTTTT	-	TRBV6-5	-	TRBJ1-4
CASSLAAGGPEAQYF	TGCGCCAGCAGCTTGGCGGCGGGGGGGCCTGAGGCCCAGTACTTC	-	TRBV5-1	TRBD2	TRBJ2-5
CASSPGLAGGLAYEQYF	TGTGCCAGCAGCCCTGGACTAGCGGGGGGGCTCGCCTACGAGCAGTACTTC	-	TRBV5-4	TRBD2	TRBJ2-7
CASSQAGLAYSGANVLTF	TGTGCCAGCAGCCAAGCGGGACTAGCTTACTCTGGGGCCAACGTCCTGACTTTC	-	TRBV4-2	TRBD2	TRBJ2-6
CASSYSSTGFGYTF	TGTGCCAGCAGTTACTCGAGCACAGGGTTCGGCTACACCTTC	-	TRBV6-5	-	TRBJ1-2
CSVEDPGQGDQPQHF	TGCAGCGTTGAAGATCCCGGGCAGGGGGATCAGCCCCAGCATTTT	-	TRBV29-1	TRBD1	TRBJ1-5
CASSRDRGNQPQHF	TGCGCCAGCAGCCGAGACAGGGGCAATCAGCCCCAGCATTTT	-	TRBV4-1	TRBD1	TRBJ1-5
CASSSPRMDRAYEQYF	TGTGCCAGTAGTTCTCCCCGGATGGACAGAGCCTACGAGCAGTACTTC	few	TRBV19	-	TRBJ2-7
CASSSQGLAGNTIYF	TGTGCCAGCAGCTCCCAGGGGTTAGCAGGAAACACCATATATTTT	-	TRBV9	-	TRBJ1-3
CASSHQPPRGNYGYTF	TGTGCCAGCAGCCACCAACCGCCGCGGGGTAACTATGGCTACACCTTC	-	TRBV7-9	-	TRBJ1-2
CASRQQGGGVTGELFF	TGTGCCAGCAGACAACAGGGCGGTGGGGTCACCGGGGAGCTGTTTTTT	-	TRBV27	-	TRBJ2-2
CASSGQVYGYTF	TGTGCCAGCAGCGGACAGGTCTATGGCTACACCTTC	-	TRBV9	-	TRBJ1-2
CASSVGAGSSYEQYF	TGTGCCAGCAGCGTAGGGGCGGGCAGCTCCTACGAGCAGTACTTC	once	TRBV9	-	TRBJ2-7
CASSLGQSDGYTF	TGTGCCAGCTCACTCGGACAGAGTGATGGCTACACCTTC	-	TRBV18	-	TRBJ1-2
CASSFQGDREETQYF	TGTGCCAGCAGCTTCCAGGGGGACAGGGAAGAGACCCAGTACTTC	-	TRBV7-9	TRBD1	TRBJ2-5
CASSSGFDEQYF	TGTGCCAGCAGCTCAGGGTTCGACGAGCAGTACTTC	-	TRBV27	-	TRBJ2-7
CASSLFNTGELFF	TGTGCCAGCAGTCTCTTCAACACCGGGGAGCTGTTTTTT	-	TRBV6-5	-	TRBJ2-2
CASSLHNTEAFF	TGTGCCAGCTCACTACACAACACTGAAGCTTTCTTT	-	TRBV18	-	TRBJ1-1
CASSPGSANYGYTF	TGTGCCAGCAGCCCAGGTTCCGCAAACTATGGCTACACCTTC	-	TRBV7-9	-	TRBJ1-2
CASSVGGLAGGMADTQYF	TGCGCCAGCAGCGTTGGTGGACTAGCGGGGGGGATGGCAGATACGCAGTATTTT	-	TRBV5-1	TRBD2	TRBJ2-3
CASTPRGGTYQPQHF	TGTGCCAGCACCCCAAGGGGGGGCACGTATCAGCCCCAGCATTTT	-	TRBV5-5	-	TRBJ1-5
CASSLVGGYNEQFF	TGTGCCAGCAGCTTAGTAGGCGGTTACAATGAGCAGTTCTTC	-	TRBV7-9	-	TRBJ2-1
CASSPRTSGGGYNEQFF	TGTGCCAGCAGCCCGCGGACTAGCGGGGGGGGGTACAATGAGCAGTTCTTC	-	TRBV7-6	TRBD2	TRBJ2-1
CASRTTGGQETQYF	TGCGCCAGCAGAACGACAGGGGGGCAAGAGACCCAGTACTTC	-	TRBV5-1	TRBD1	TRBJ2-5
CASTPPGGKETQYF	TGTGCCAGCACCCCTCCTGGAGGGAAGGAGACCCAGTACTTC	-	TRBV6-1	-	TRBJ2-5
CASSPEGLNTEAFF	TGTGCCAGCAGCCCAGAGGGTTTGAACACTGAAGCTTTCTTT	-	TRBV9	-	TRBJ1-1
CASREYRDGEQFF	TGTGCCAGCAGGGAATACAGGGATGGCGAGCAGTTCTTC	-	TRBV2	-	TRBJ2-1
CASSQVSGLAGGQDTQYF	TGCGCCAGCAGCCAAGTATCGGGACTAGCGGGGGGGCAGGATACGCAGTATTTT	-	TRBV4-1	TRBD2	TRBJ2-3
CASSLAGLAGGNEQFF	TGTGCCAGCAGTTTAGCGGGACTAGCGGGGGGGAATGAGCAGTTCTTC	-	TRBV28	TRBD2	TRBJ2-1
CASSILRRDGYTF	TGTGCCAGTAGTATACTACGGAGGGACGGCTACACCTTC	-	TRBV19	-	TRBJ1-2
CASSLAIRTEHNSPLHF	TGTGCCAGCAGCTTGGCTATCCGGACAGAGCATAATTCACCCCTCCACTTT	-	TRBV5-6	-	TRBJ1-6
CASSLTTGTGGEQYF	TGTGCCAGCAGCCTGACTACCGGGACAGGGGGCGAGCAGTACTTC	once	TRBV11-2	TRBD1	TRBJ2-7
CASSLWVGTGADTQYF	TGTGCCAGCAGCCTATGGGTCGGGACGGGGGCAGATACGCAGTATTTT	-	TRBV9	-	TRBJ2-3
CASSLAAHLYEQYF	TGTGCCAGCAGCCTAGCGGCCCACCTTTACGAGCAGTACTTC	few	TRBV6-5	TRBD2	TRBJ2-7
CASSPNIMNTEAFF	TGTGCCAGCTCACCAAACATCATGAACACTGAAGCTTTCTTT	-	TRBV18	-	TRBJ1-1
CASSQGVQGRIQYF	TGCGCCAGCAGCCAAGGGGTACAGGGACGAATTCAGTACTTC	-	TRBV4-3	-	TRBJ2-4